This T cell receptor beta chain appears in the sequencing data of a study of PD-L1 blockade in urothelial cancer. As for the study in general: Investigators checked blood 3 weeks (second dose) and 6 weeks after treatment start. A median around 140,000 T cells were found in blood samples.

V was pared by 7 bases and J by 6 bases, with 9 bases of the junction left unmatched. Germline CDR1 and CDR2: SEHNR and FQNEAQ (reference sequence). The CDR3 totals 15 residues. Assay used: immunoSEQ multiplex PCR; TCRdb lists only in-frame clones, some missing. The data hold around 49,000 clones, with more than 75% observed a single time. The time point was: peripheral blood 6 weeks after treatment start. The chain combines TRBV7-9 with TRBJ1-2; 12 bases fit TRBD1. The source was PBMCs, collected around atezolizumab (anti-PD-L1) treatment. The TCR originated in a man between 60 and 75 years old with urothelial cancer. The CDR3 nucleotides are TGTGCCAGCACCCCACGTGGGACAGGGGGCCATGGCTACACCTTC. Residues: CASTPRGTGGHGYTF. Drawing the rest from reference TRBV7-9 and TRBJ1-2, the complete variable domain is DTGVSQNPRHKITKRGQNVTFRCDPISEHNRLYWYRQTLGQGPEFLTYFQNEAQLEKSRLLSDRFSAERPKGSFSTLEIQRTEQGDSAMYLCASTPRGTGGHGYTFGSGTRLTVV.